The 10 T cell receptor beta chains below were found in one sample sequenced in a study of OX40 agonist ivuxolimab in advanced cancers. Some clones are missing from TCRdb's copy, which holds only in-frame ones; the method was immunoSEQ multiplex PCR. The data show about 50,000 clones, 77% seen once. The sample was CD4+ or CD8+ T cells sorted from blood, taken in a trial of the OX40 agonist ivuxolimab. The receptors come from an adult with an advanced solid tumor such as melanoma, head and neck, liver or kidney cancer.

This chain links TRBV7-3 with TRBJ2-1; 7 bases align to TRBD2. The CDR3 consists of 15 residues. V shed 6 bases and J 2 bases; nucleotides not matched to a gene: 7. The V gene's germline CDR1 is SGHTA and CDR2 FQGTGA. The CDR3 loop reads CASSYSSGAYNEQFF. CDR3 coding DNA: TGTGCCAGCAGTTACTCTAGCGGAGCCTACAATGAGCAGTTCTTC.

This chain joins TRBV11-1 and TRBJ2-1; 9 positions match TRBD1. Germline CDR1 is SGHAT and CDR2 is FQDESV (reference sequence). Trimming cost V 9 bases and J 12 bases; bases outside gene matches: 12. This CDR3 region has 13 residues. CDR3 coding DNA: TGTGCCAGTGGGGGACAGGGTGTCGAGAGGCAGTTCTTC. Protein product: CASGGQGVERQFF.

The DNA for the CDR3 is TGTGCCACCAGCGCGCGCCGGGCTAGCAATCAGCCCCAGCATTTT. It codes for CATSARRASNQPQHF. The gene calls are TRBV15 and TRBJ1-5, with D unclear. The V gene lost 5 bases and the J gene lost 0 bases, with 11 bases spanning the gap. Germline CDR1 reads LNHNV; CDR2 reads YYDKDF (reference sequence). This CDR3 is built from 15 residues.

The gene calls are TRBV9 and TRBJ2-3, with 7 bases that match TRBD2. The CDR3 contains 17 residues. The V gene's germline CDR1 is SGDLS and CDR2 YYNGEE. Trimming took 2 bases from V and 3 from J; bases not matched to a gene: 12. CDR3 sequence reads: CASSVSPTSKITDTQYF. CDR3 bases: TGTGCCAGCAGCGTTTCCCCGACTAGCAAAATTACAGATACGCAGTATTTT.

The genes are TRBV6-6 and TRBJ2-3; 9 positions match TRBD2. Germline assignment: CDR1 MNHNY and CDR2 SVGAGI (reference sequence). The CDR3 runs 15 residues. The V segment lost 10 bases and the J segment 3 bases; nucleotides outside the gene matches: 11. CDR3 region: CATRIAGAPTDTQYF. CDR3 DNA: TGTGCCACCAGAATAGCGGGAGCTCCGACAGATACGCAGTATTTT.

This rearrangement joins TRBV5-6 to TRBJ2-1, with a weak D call TRBD2 (5 bases). With 3 bases removed from V and 9 bases from J, the gap between germline ends came to 13 bases. Per the germline V gene, CDR1 is SGHDT and CDR2 is YYEEEE. The CDR3 runs to 13 residues. DNA for the CDR3: TGTGCCAGCAGCTACGACTGGAGCGGTGAGCAGTTCTTC. Translating it yields CASSYDWSGEQFF.

V is TRBV7-2 and J is TRBJ2-7, with 13 bases that match TRBD2. Germline V gene lookup returns CDR1 SGHTA and CDR2 FQGNSA. Trimming cost V 7 bases and J 2 bases; bases outside gene matches: 5. The CDR3 runs to 15 residues. CDR3 DNA: TGTGCCAGCACCTGGGGGACTAGCGGGACCTACGAGCAGTACTTC. It codes for CASTWGTSGTYEQYF.

The chain links TRBV4-2 to TRBJ1-4, with D hard to call. The CDR3 spans 16 residues. From germline, CDR1 is LGHNA and CDR2 YNFKEQ. The V end lost 0 bases, the J end lost 0 bases, and 8 bases lay between the germline ends. The DNA of the CDR3 is TGTGCCAGCAGCCAAGATTTAGCAACAACTAATGAAAAACTGTTTTTT. Residues: CASSQDLATTNEKLFF.

CDR3 in DNA: TGCAGTGCTAGAGACTTCTACGAGCAGTACTTC. As protein: CSARDFYEQYF. J is TRBJ2-7 and V is TRBV20-1; no definite D call. This CDR3 region has 11 residues. The V gene lost 0 bases and the J gene lost 3 bases, with 3 bases spanning the gap. Looked up from germline, CDR1 is DFQATT and CDR2 is SNEGSKA (reference sequence).

The chain links TRBV4-1 to TRBJ1-5, with TRBD1 as a possible D gene (6 bases). V lost 3 bases and J lost 5, with 17 bases in between. Germline V gene data show CDR1 as MGHRA and CDR2 as YSYEKL. The CDR3 is made up of 16 amino acids. For the CDR3, the DNA is TGCGCCAGCAGCCATCTATTTAGGGCAGGGGATCAGCCCCAGCATTTT. Its protein is CASSHLFRAGDQPQHF.